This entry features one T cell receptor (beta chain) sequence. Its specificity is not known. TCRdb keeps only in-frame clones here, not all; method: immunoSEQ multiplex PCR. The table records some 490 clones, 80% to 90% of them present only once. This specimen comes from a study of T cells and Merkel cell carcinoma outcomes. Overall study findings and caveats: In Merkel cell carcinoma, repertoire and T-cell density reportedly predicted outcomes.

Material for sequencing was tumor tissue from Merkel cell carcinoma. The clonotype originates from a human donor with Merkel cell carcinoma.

In nucleotides, the CDR3 is TGTGCCAGCAGTCCCGACCGAAATGGCTACACCTTC. Encoded protein: CASSPDRNGYTF. The J gene is TRBJ1-2, the V gene TRBV6-5; D gene ambiguous. Trimming cost V 5 bases and J 6 bases, with 10 bases left between them. Germline V gene lookup returns CDR1 MNHEY and CDR2 SVGAGI. The CDR3 sequence is 12 residues long.